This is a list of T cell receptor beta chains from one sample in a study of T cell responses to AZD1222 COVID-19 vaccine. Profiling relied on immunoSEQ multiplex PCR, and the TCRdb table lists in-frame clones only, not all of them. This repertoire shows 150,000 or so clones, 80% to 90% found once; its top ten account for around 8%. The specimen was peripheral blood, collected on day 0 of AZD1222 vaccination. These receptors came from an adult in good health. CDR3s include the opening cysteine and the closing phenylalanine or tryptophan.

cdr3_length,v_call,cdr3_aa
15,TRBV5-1,CASSLGGRGYNEQFF
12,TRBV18,CASSPGGNGYTF
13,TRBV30,CAWGRQGFYEQYF
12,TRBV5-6,CASSSGGAGYTF
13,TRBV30,CAWSETGYTEAFF
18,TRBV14,CASSQVYSGPRVNYGYTF
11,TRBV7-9,CASSLNYGYTF
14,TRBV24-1,CATSDEAYTGELFF
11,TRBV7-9,CASRFSGEAFF
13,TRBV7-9,CASPGQGTDTQYF
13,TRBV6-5,CASSGLGGETQYF
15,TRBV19,CASSIEGGRAWEQYF
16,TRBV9,CASSDRGDWSNSPLHF
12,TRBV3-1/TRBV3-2,CASSLLTDTQYF
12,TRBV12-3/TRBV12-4,CASGQRDEKLFF
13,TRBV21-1,CASSKVLPSGYTF
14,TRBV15,CATRRTGVSTEAFF
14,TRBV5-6,CASSPRQGANGYTF
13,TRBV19,CASSWGTNYGYTF
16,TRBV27,CASSLSLIAGVDEQFF
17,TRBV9,CASSPGEGAGSGNTIYF
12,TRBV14,CASSQAAAIQYF
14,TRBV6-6,CASSYVAEPLGYTF
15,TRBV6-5,CASSYGGSHTGELFF
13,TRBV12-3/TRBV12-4,CASSFDSRSPLHF
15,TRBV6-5,CASSSPTAYSYGYTF
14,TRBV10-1,CASSEKGFLYEQYF
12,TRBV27,CASSLKVGELFF
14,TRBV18,CASSPPGGDYGYTF
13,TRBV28,CASSPTATGELFF
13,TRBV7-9,CASSGGSSYEQYF
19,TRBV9,CASSVGASGGRNPYNEQFF
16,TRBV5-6,CASSLFRAANTGELFF
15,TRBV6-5,CASTIRTENTGELFF
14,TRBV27,CASSLSWANTEAFF
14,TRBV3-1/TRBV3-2,CASSPRGRAGELFF
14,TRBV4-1,CASSQDTGHTEAFF
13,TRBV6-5,CASRGTWNSPLHF
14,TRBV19,CASSLQQGDYGYTF
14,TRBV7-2,CASSLATGAYEQYF
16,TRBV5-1,CASSLAGVSYNSPLHF
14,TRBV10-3,CAISESTRSYEQYF
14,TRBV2,CASRSMGQGTEAFF
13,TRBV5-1,CASSTGPTEKLFF
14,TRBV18,CASSPQGSGTEAFF
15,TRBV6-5,CASISRDGSNQPQHF
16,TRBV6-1,CASSDIRAGMNTEAFF
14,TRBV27,CASSFGEGDTEAFF
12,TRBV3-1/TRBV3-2,CASSQAGVEQFF
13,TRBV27,CASSWQVNQPQHF
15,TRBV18,CASSPNYLGGTEAFF
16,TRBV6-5,CASSYSEQGYNSPLHF
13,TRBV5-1,CASSLAGEGEQFF